The following is a TCR beta chain sequence with its context. This clonotype was picked up one time. It has no known antigen specificity. No much larger clone exists at a distance of one base, and base qualities are not known. The method was 5' RACE. Reads for this sample came from an Illumina HiSeq 2500. A second roughly 6 to 11 cycle PCR used a sample-barcoded 5' primer and a J-beta primer mix. Each TCR beta cDNA molecule received a unique molecular identifier from a template-switch 5' adaptor carrying 12 random nucleotides. At least 2.5 million CDR3-containing paired-end reads were obtained from each sample. First-strand cDNA synthesis was performed from all RNA using the Mint cDNA synthesis kit, with priming by a TRBC-specific oligonucleotide. After uracil-DNA glycosylase treatment, a first 18-cycle PCR used universal primers M1SS and BC2_uni_R on all cDNA. The authors' analysis ran thus. Each sample was normalized by randomly selecting 1 million high-quality reads, each carrying a distinct molecular identifier. Instead of being binned into consensus sequences, reads with shared molecular identifiers were discarded. MiTCR, set to a Q25 quality threshold and the strictest error-elimination algorithm, was used for CDR3 identification, clonotype clustering and error correction. A nonparametric unseen species model with Euler transformation was used to estimate lower-bound total TCR beta diversity. The public reads were run again by TCRdb, first through fastp at Q25 and then through MiXCR, and only productive beta chains were kept. Rows are combined by CDR3 protein, so each entry shows the most common genes and DNA. The V and J calls and clone size are TCRdb's, not the authors'. The sample data list about 540,000 distinct CDR3 sequences, and less than 25% of these were observed just once. The ten biggest clones cover roughly 9.4% of the sample.

V lost 6 bases and J lost 8 bases; the stretch between them is 20 bases long. Via the germline V gene, CDR1 is SGHTA and CDR2 FQGNSA. The CDR3 goes from the cysteine to the phenylalanine over 15 residues. Left in the record is the CDR3 DNA by itself, 45 bases read in frame from the first base. This entry is derived from a study of blood T cells in healthy people across ages (dated by TCRdb to between 2014 and 2017). Regarding the complete study: In model experiments, template switching captured roughly one uniquely barcoded TCR beta cDNA molecule for every two T cells. Age-related changes in TCR beta repertoire diversity were measured in the study by deep sequencing normalized with unique cDNA molecular identifiers. The donors were divided into four age groups: young (average around 17 years), middle-aged (about 39), aged (62) and long-lived (roughly 88). The study analyzed two additional independent replicas of 1 million unique cDNA reads from the same blood draw for two donors, one aged 18 to 29 and one aged 80 or older.

Systemically healthy Caucasian individuals from Russia, 35 to 40 in total and aged about 6 to 100 years, were included as donors. Roughly 10 milliliters of peripheral blood were drawn from each donor into EDTA-treated Vacutainer tubes. Ficoll-Paque density-gradient centrifugation was used to isolate PBMCs, with at least 7 million per sample. Total RNA was extracted from PBMCs with Trizol reagent, with at least 5 micrograms obtained per sample. Naive CD45RAhigh/CD27high T cell percentages were measured by flow cytometry on a PBMC aliquot from every donor. What the work shows at the level of the full study, not this receptor alone: As age increased, observed TCR beta diversity per million T cells dropped in a roughly linear way, and a significant reduction was already evident by age roughly 40. Compared with the aged group, the long-lived group had more naive CD4+ T cells, fewer expanded clones and increased TCR diversity, a pattern suggesting age selection. Because profiling used bulk unsorted PBMCs, naive and antigen-experienced compartments could not be compared conclusively. Estimates of total diversity based on one million sequenced T cells were considered lower bounds and underestimates. Donor CMV infection status was unknown, potentially confounding age-related changes in expanded clonotypes. A strong correlation was found between observed TCR beta diversity and the percentage of naive T cells measured by flow cytometry.

These data were also reused for a study on T cells of mothers and their children. The second study also describes: Nine systemically healthy Caucasian individuals served as donors, namely three mothers together with their six children. cDNA synthesis used all of the extracted RNA, with approximately 1.4 ug of RNA in each 15 ul reaction. In the second PCR, the M1S primer introduced both the sample barcodes and 2-4 random nucleotides. Each mother yielded over 8.5 million TCR beta CDR3 reads and each child 2.5 million to 3 million reads. Thymic selection similarly shapes TCR recombination output in related and unrelated pairs, with minor effect from inherited differences. Related mother-child pairs always showed normalized repertoire overlap that was slightly higher than in unrelated mother-child pairs, though the difference was never significant. No persistent microchimeric T cell clones were found, with a detection sensitivity of approximately 110 clones per million clonotypes. In the study, deep NGS was used to compare the TCR beta repertoires of mothers and children, and features distinguishing related mother-child pairs from unrelated individuals were sought. The mean age was about 38 +/- 4 years for the mothers and around 11 +/- 4 years for the children. After adapters were ligated using NEBNext reagents, the libraries underwent 100+100 nt paired-end sequencing on an Illumina HiSeq 2000. To prevent cross-contamination, the mother and child libraries were prepared one month apart and sequenced in separate runs. Between about 500,000 and 2,100,000 distinct TCR beta clonotypes were identified per donor. Naive TCR beta clonotypes were estimated from low-frequency clonotypes matched to each donor's FACS-determined naive share, without sorting.

This sequence originates from a boy between 10 and 17 years old in good health. The sample comprised blood. This chain is built from TRBV7-2 and TRBJ2-1; the D gene is possibly TRBD2, with 7 bases matching. The CDR3 sequence is CASSRSGGGADEQFF. The nucleotide sequence is given as TGTGCCAGCAGTCGTAGCGGTGGGGGGGCCGATGAGCAGTTCTTC. With all but the CDR3 taken from the reference TRBV7-2 and TRBJ2-1 genes, the full variable domain is: GAGVSQSPSNKVTEKGKDVELRCDPISGHTALYWYRQSLGQGLEFLIYFQGNSAPDKSGLPSDRFSAERTGGSVSTLTIQRTQQEDSAVYLCASSRSGGGADEQFFGPGTRLTVL.